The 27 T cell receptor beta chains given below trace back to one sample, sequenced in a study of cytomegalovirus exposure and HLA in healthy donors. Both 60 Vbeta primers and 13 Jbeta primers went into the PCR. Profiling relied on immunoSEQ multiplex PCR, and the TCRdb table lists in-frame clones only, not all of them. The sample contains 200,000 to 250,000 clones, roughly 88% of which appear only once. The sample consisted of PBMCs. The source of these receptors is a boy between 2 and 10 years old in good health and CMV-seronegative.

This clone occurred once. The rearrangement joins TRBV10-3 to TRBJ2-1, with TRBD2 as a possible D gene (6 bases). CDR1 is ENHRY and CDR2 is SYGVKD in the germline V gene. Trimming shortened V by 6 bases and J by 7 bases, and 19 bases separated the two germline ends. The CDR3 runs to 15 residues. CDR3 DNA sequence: TGTGCCATCAGGTGGGGGGAAGTGAAAGGGAATGAGCAGTTCTTC. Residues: CAIRWGEVKGNEQFF.

The CDR3 nucleotides are TGTGCCAGCAGTTTAGAACAGGCTGCTCTTCCCATATATTTT. Translating gives CASSLEQAALPIYF. The V and J genes are TRBV27 and TRBJ1-3, with a tentative D call TRBD1 (5 bases). Germline V gene sequence: CDR1 MNHEY, CDR2 SMNVEV (reference sequence). The V end was cut by 2 bases, the J end by 11 bases, with 16 bases between. The CDR3 has 14 residues.

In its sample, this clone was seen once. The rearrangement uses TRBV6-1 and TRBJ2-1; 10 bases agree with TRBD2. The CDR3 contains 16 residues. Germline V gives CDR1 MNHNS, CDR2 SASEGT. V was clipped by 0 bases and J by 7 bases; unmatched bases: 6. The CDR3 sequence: CASSEALAGESNEQFF. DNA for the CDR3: TGTGCCAGCAGTGAAGCGCTAGCGGGAGAGAGTAATGAGCAGTTCTTC.

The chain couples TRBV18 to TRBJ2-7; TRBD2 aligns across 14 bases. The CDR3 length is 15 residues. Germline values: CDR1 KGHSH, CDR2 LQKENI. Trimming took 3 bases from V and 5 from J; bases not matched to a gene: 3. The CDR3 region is CASSPRLAGGNEQYF. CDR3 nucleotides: TGTGCCAGCTCACCTAGACTAGCGGGGGGGAACGAGCAGTACTTC. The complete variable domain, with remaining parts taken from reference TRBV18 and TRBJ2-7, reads NAGVMQNPRHLVRRRGQEARLRCSPMKGHSHVYWYRQLPEEGLKFMVYLQKENIIDESGMPKERFSAEFPKEGPSILRIQQVVRGDSAAYFCASSPRLAGGNEQYFGPGTRLTVT.

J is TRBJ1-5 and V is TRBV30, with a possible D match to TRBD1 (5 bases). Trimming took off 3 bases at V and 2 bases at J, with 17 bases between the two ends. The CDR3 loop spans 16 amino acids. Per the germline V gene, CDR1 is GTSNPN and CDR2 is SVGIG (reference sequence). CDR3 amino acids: CAWSRRGRGRNQPQHF. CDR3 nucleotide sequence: TGTGCCTGGAGCCGGCGAGGGAGGGGCCGCAATCAGCCCCAGCATTTT.

The CDR3 DNA sequence: TGTGCCAGCTCACACAGACTAGCGGGGCCCGTGAGCACAGATACGCAGTATTTT. Encoded protein: CASSHRLAGPVSTDTQYF. The chain links TRBV18 to TRBJ2-3, with TRBD2 matching over 11 bases. The V segment lost 4 bases and the J segment 0 bases; nucleotides outside the gene matches: 9. Germline lookup yields CDR1 KGHSH and CDR2 LQKENI. The CDR3 has 18 residues.

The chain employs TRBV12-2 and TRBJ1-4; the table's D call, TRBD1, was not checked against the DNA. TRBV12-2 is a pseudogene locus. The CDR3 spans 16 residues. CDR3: CASRLGTGTGVEKLFF. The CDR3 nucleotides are TGTGCAAGTCGCTTAGGGACCGGGACAGGGGTTGAAAAACTGTTTTTT.

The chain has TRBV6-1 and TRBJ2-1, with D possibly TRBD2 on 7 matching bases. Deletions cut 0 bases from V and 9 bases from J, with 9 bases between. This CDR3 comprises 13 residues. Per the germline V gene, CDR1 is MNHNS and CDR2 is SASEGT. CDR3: CASSEAGGLEQFF. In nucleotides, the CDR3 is TGTGCCAGCAGTGAAGCGGGGGGGCTTGAGCAGTTCTTC.

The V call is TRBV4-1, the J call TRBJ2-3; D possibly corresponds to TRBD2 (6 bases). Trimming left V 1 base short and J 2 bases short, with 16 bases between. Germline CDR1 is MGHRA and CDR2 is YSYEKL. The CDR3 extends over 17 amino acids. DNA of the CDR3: TGCGCCAGCAGCCAAGCCCTTCCCGGGGGATCCACAGATACGCAGTATTTT. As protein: CASSQALPGGSTDTQYF.

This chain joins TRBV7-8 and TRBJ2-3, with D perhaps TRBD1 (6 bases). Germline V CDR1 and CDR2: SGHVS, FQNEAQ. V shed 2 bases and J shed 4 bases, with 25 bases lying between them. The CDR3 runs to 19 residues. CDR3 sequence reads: CASSLSHLDSYSNADTQYF. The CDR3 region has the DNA TGTGCCAGCAGCTTAAGTCATCTGGACAGCTATTCAAATGCAGATACGCAGTATTTT. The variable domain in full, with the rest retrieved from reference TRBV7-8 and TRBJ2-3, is GAGVSQSPRYKVAKRGQDVALRCDPISGHVSLFWYQQALGQGPEFLTYFQNEAQLDKSGLPSDRFFAERPEGSVSTLKIQRTQQEDSAVYLCASSLSHLDSYSNADTQYFGPGTRLTVL.

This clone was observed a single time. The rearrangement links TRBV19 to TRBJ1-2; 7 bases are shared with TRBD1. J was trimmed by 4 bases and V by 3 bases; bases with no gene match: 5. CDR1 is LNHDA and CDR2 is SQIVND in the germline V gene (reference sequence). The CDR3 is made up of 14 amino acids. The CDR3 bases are TGTGCCAGTAGTATTGACAGGGATGCCTATGGCTACACCTTC. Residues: CASSIDRDAYGYTF.

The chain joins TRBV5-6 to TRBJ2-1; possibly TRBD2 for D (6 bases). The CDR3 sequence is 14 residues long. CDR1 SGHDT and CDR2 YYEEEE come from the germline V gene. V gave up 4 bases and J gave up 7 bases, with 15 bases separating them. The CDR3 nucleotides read TGTGCCAGCAGCCCGACGGGAGATATAAATGAGCAGTTCTTC. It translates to CASSPTGDINEQFF. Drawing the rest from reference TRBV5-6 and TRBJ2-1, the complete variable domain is DAGVTQSPTHLIKTRGQQVTLRCSPKSGHDTVSWYQQALGQGPQFIFQYYEEEERQRGNFPDRFSGHQFPNYSSELNVNALLLGDSALYLCASSPTGDINEQFFGPGTRLTVL.

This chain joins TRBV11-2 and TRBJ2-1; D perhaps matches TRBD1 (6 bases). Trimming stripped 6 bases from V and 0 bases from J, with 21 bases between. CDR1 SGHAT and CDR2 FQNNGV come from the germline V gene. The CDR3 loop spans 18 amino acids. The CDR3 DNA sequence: TGTGCCAGCAGTACCCTCAGGGGACCCCCGAGCTCCTACAATGAGCAGTTCTTC. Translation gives CASSTLRGPPSSYNEQFF. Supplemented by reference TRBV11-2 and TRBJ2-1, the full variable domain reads EAGVAQSPRYKIIEKRQSVAFWCNPISGHATLYWYQQILGQGPKLLIQFQNNGVVDDSQLPKDRFSAERLKGVDSTLKIQPAKLEDSAVYLCASSTLRGPPSSYNEQFFGPGTRLTVL.

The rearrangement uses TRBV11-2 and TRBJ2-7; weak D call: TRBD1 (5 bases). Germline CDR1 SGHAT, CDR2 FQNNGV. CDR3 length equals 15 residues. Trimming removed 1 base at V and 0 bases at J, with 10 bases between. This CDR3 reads CASSLAGSNSYEQYF. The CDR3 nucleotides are TGTGCCAGCAGCTTAGCAGGGTCCAACTCCTACGAGCAGTACTTC. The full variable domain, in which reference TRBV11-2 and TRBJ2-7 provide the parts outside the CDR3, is EAGVAQSPRYKIIEKRQSVAFWCNPISGHATLYWYQQILGQGPKLLIQFQNNGVVDDSQLPKDRFSAERLKGVDSTLKIQPAKLEDSAVYLCASSLAGSNSYEQYFGPGTRLTVT.

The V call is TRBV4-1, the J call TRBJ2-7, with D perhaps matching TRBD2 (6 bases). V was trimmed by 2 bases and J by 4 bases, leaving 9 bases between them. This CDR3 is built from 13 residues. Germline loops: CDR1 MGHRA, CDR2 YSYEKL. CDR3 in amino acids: CASSQLLAYEQYF. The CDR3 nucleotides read TGCGCCAGCAGCCAATTACTAGCTTACGAGCAGTACTTC.

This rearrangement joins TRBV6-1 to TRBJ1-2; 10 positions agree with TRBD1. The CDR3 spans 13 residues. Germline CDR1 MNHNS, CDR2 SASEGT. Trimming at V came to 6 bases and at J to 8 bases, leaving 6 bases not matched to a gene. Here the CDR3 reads CASRATGGRGYTF. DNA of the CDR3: TGTGCCAGCAGAGCGACAGGGGGCAGGGGCTACACCTTC.

CDR3 sequence reads: CASSTDRENTEAFF. In DNA form, the CDR3 reads TGTGCCAGTAGTACGGACAGGGAGAACACTGAAGCTTTCTTT. The J gene is TRBJ1-1, the V gene TRBV19, with 8 bases identical to TRBD1. Trimming removed 4 bases from V and 1 base from J; junction bases left unmatched: 2. This CDR3 contains 14 residues. Germline CDR1 is LNHDA and CDR2 is SQIVND (reference sequence).

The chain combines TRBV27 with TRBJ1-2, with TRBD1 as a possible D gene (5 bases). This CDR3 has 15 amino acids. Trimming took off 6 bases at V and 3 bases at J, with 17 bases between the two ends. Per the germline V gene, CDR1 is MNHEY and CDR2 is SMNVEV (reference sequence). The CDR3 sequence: CASRGLGTTDYGYTF. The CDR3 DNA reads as TGTGCCAGCAGGGGACTGGGGACGACCGACTATGGCTACACCTTC.

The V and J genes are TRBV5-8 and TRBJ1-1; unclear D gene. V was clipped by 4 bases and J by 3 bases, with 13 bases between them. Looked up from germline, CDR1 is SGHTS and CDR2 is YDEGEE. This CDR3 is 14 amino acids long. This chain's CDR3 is CASSLLVSHTEAFF. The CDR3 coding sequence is TGTGCCAGCAGCCTCCTAGTTAGTCACACTGAAGCTTTCTTT.

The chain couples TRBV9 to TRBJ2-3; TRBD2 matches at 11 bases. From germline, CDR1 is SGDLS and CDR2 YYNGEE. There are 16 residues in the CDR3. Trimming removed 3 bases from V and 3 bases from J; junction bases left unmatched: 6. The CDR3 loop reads CASSATSGSRTDTQYF. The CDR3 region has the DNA TGTGCCAGCAGCGCTACTAGCGGGAGTCGGACAGATACGCAGTATTTT.

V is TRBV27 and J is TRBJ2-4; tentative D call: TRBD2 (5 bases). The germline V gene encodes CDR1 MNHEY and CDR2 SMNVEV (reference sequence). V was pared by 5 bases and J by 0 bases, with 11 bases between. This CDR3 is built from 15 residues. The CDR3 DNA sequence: TGTGCCAGCAGTCCGCGGGTCCTAGCCAAAAACATTCAGTACTTC. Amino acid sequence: CASSPRVLAKNIQYF.

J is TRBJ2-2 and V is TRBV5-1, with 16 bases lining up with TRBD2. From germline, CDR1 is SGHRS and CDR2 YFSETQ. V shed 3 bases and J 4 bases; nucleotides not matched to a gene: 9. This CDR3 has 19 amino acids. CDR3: CASSSGLAGGPVGTGELFF. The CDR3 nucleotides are TGCGCCAGCAGCTCGGGACTAGCGGGAGGGCCGGTCGGCACCGGGGAGCTGTTTTTT.

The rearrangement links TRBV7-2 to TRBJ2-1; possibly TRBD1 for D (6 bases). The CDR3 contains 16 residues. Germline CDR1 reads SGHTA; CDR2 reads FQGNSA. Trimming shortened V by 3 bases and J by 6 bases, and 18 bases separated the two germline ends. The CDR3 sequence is CASSFPKQGLGNEQFF. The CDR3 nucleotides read TGTGCCAGCAGCTTCCCTAAGCAGGGGTTGGGCAATGAGCAGTTCTTC. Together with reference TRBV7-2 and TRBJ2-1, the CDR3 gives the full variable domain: GAGVSQSPSNKVTEKGKDVELRCDPISGHTALYWYRQSLGQGLEFLIYFQGNSAPDKSGLPSDRFSAERTGGSVSTLTIQRTQQEDSAVYLCASSFPKQGLGNEQFFGPGTRLTVL.

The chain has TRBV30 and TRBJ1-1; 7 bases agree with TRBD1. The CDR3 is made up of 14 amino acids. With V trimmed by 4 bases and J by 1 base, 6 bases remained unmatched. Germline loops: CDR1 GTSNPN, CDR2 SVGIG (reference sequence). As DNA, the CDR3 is TGTGCCTGGACCCAGGGGGACGGGAACACTGAAGCTTTCTTT. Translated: CAWTQGDGNTEAFF. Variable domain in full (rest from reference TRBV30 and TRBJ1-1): SQTIHQWPATLVQPVGSPLSLECTVEGTSNPNLYWYRQAAGRGLQLLFYSVGIGQISSEVPQNLSASRPQDRQFILSSKKLLLSDSGFYLCAWTQGDGNTEAFFGQGTRLTVV.

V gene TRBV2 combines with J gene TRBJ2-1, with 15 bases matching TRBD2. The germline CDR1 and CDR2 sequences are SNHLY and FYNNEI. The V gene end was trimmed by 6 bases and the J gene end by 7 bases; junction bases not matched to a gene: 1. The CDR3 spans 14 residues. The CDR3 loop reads CASSGTSGRNEQFF. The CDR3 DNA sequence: TGTGCCAGCAGCGGGACTAGCGGGAGGAATGAGCAGTTCTTC.

In DNA form, the CDR3 reads TGTGCCAGCAAGGCGCCCGGGACAGGGGGCGGCTACACCTTC. Protein product: CASKAPGTGGGYTF. The gene calls are TRBV6-5 and TRBJ1-2, with TRBD1 matching 12 bases. The germline CDR1 and CDR2 sequences are MNHEY and SVGAGI. The CDR3 runs to 14 residues. Trimming cost V 7 bases and J 8 bases; bases outside gene matches: 8.

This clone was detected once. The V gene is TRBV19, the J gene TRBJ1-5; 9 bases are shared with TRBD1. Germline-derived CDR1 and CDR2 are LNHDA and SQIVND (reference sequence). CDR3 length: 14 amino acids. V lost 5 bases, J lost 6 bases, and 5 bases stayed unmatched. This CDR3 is CASSPWTGVQPQHF. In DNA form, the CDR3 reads TGTGCCAGTAGTCCGTGGACAGGGGTTCAGCCCCAGCATTTT.